The 6 T cell receptor beta chains below come from one sample, sequenced in a study of vaccination effects on CD4 cells after COVID-19 (dated by TCRdb to between 2022 and 2023). What these receptors recognize is not known. After about 9 days of culture, CD4+ T cells were isolated with the EasySep CD4+ T cell isolation kit. Each participant received two doses of an mRNA SARS-CoV-2 vaccine, either BNT162b2 or mRNA-1273. The library was generated by the immunoSEQ multiplex PCR assay. Imported from immuneACCESS, the table was reduced by TCRdb to in-frame sequences with V and J called. These copies leave out some clones; in studies compared against another copy, an unresolved V gene accounts for under half, and the cause of the remainder is not known. The sample table records tens of thousands of clones; roughly 73% of these occur just once. Approximately 2.2% of the sample rests with the top ten. Material: CD4+ T cells from PBMCs cultured without peptide, obtained after COVID-19 vaccination. All receptors derive from a human donor who received a COVID-19 vaccine.

V and J are TRBV6-5 and TRBJ2-2; D is uncertain. Trimming pared 6 bases from V and 1 base from J, leaving 6 bases between. Germline V CDR1 and CDR2: MNHEY, SVGAGI. CDR3 size: 13 residues. The CDR3 DNA reads as TGTGCCAGCAGACACAAGAACACCGGGGAGCTGTTTTTT. Its translation: CASRHKNTGELFF.

The V and J genes are TRBV5-1 and TRBJ2-2, with unresolved D. CDR1 is SGHRS, CDR2 YFSETQ, per germline. Trimming removed 2 bases from V and 5 bases from J, with 10 bases in between. There are 14 residues in the CDR3. CDR3 bases: TGCGCCAGCAGCTTCTTATTGGGAACCGGGGAGCTGTTTTTT. This translates into CASSFLLGTGELFF.

This clone was seen only a few times. The V call is TRBV4-1, the J call TRBJ2-2; the D is unclear. CDR3 length: 14 residues. The ends were cut back, 5 bases at V and 5 bases at J, with 12 bases in the middle. CDR1 MGHRA and CDR2 YSYEKL come from the germline V gene. CDR3 amino acids: CASSGRTQTGELFF. The CDR3 coding sequence is TGCGCCAGCAGCGGACGGACGCAGACCGGGGAGCTGTTTTTT.

The J gene is TRBJ1-4, the V gene TRBV6-5; weak D call: TRBD1 (5 bases). Germline loops: CDR1 MNHEY, CDR2 SVGAGI. CDR3 length: 16 residues. The V end was cut by 0 bases, the J end by 8 bases, with 16 bases between. The DNA of the CDR3 is TGTGCCAGCAGTTACTCGGGAGTCCAGGGCAAGGAAAAACTGTTTTTT. Residues: CASSYSGVQGKEKLFF.

The chain joins TRBV9 to TRBJ1-6; D ambiguous. Trimming removed 4 bases from V and 8 bases from J, with 10 bases in between. The V gene's germline CDR1 is SGDLS and CDR2 YYNGEE. This CDR3 region has 13 residues. Written as DNA, the CDR3 is TGTGCCAGCAGCCAAGCGCAGGATTCACCCCTCCACTTT. Encoded protein: CASSQAQDSPLHF. Full variable domain (rest looked up from reference TRBV9 and TRBJ1-6): DSGVTQTPKHLITATGQRVTLRCSPRSGDLSVYWYQQSLDQGLQFLIQYYNGEERAKGNILERFSAQQFPDLHSELNLSSLELGDSALYFCASSQAQDSPLHFGNGTRLTVT.

The chain recombines TRBV9 with TRBJ2-1; TRBD1 is a possible D gene (6 bases). The CDR3 has 13 amino acids. The germline V gene encodes CDR1 SGDLS and CDR2 YYNGEE. V was pared by 6 bases and J by 3 bases, with 10 bases between. CDR3 loop: CASNRDNYNEQFF. In DNA form, the CDR3 reads TGTGCCAGCAATCGGGACAACTACAATGAGCAGTTCTTC.